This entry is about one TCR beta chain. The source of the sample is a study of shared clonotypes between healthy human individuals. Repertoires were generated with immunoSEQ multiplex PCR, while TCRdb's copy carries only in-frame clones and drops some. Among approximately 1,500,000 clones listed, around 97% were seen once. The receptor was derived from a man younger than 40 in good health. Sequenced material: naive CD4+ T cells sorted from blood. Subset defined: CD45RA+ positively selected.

As DNA, the CDR3 is TGTGCCAGCAGCGCCCGGGAAGGGGGGTACACTGAAGCTTTCTTT. Translation gives CASSAREGGYTEAFF. The chain links TRBV9 to TRBJ1-1; TRBD1 is a possible D gene (6 bases). In germline, CDR1 is SGDLS, CDR2 YYNGEE. The CDR3 runs 15 residues. Trimming stripped 3 bases from V and 3 bases from J, with 15 bases between.